This T cell receptor (beta chain) was sequenced during a study of blood T cell repertoires in COVID-19. Overall study context: The samples span acute and convalescent COVID-19 from the United States, Italy and Spain. PBMCs, B-cell-depleted T cells, or T cells were the source of the cDNA or gDNA that made up the material.

This CDR3 region has 14 residues. Trimming took 0 bases from V and 4 from J, leaving 9 bases between them. The V gene's germline CDR1 is MNHEY and CDR2 SVGAGI. This clone came up once. Per the original data handling: Using reference gene primer amplification, nucleated cell counts were estimated. Clones were sequenced by immunoSEQ multiplex PCR, and TCRdb holds only the in-frame ones, with some missing. V, J and clone size were drawn from that table, and D and trimming were deduced from the DNA. The table has 200,000 to 250,000 clones, roughly four fifths seen once. The source of this sequence is a man aged 50 or older with acute or convalescent COVID-19. The genes are TRBV6-5 and TRBJ1-1; D not resolved. The specimen sequenced was peripheral blood. CDR3 residues: CASSYSARGTEAFF. The CDR3 DNA reads as TGTGCCAGCAGTTACTCGGCAAGAGGCACTGAAGCTTTCTTT.